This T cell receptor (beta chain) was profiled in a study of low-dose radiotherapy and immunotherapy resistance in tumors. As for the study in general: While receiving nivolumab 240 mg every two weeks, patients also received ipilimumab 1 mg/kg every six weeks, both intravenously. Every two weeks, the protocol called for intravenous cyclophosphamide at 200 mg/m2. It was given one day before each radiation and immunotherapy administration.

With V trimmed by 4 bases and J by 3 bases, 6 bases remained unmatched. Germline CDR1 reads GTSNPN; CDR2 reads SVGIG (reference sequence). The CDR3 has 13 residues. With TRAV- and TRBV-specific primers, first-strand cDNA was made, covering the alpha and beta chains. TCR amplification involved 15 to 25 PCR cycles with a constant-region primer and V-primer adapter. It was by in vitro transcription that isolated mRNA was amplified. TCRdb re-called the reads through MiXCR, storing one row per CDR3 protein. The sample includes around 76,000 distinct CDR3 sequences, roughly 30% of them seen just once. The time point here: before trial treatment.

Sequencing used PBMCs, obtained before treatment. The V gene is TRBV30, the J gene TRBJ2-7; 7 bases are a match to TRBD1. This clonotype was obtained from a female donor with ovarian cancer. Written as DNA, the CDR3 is TGTGCCTGGAAACAGGGGTTTCACTACGAGCAGTACTTC. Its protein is CAWKQGFHYEQYF.